The 32 T cell receptor beta chains below come from one sample, sequenced in a study of CD8 T cells in Susac syndrome. Random hexamers were used to reverse transcribe an amount of about 0.45 to 1 ug RNA. MiXCR, applied by TCRdb to the immunoSEQ multiplex PCR reads, yields one record per CDR3 protein. The sample carries around 300,000 distinct CDR3 sequences, 92% recorded once. Sequenced sample: CD4+ T cells from PBMCs. These receptors came from a human donor with multiple sclerosis.

The chain employs TRBV7-9 and TRBJ1-1; 8 nucleotides agree with TRBD1. This CDR3 is 18 amino acids long. After removal of 3 bases from V and 10 bases from J, the junction contained 22 bases not matched to a gene. The germline CDR1 and CDR2 sequences are SEHNR and FQNEAQ (reference sequence). The DNA for the CDR3 is TGTGCCAGCAGCTTCCCCGCTTTCCAATCTCTGGACAGGGTGTCAGCTTTCTTT. This sequence encodes CASSFPAFQSLDRVSAFF.

The chain has TRBV18 and TRBJ2-5; tentatively, D is TRBD1 (6 bases). CDR3 length: 14 residues. V gave up 4 bases and J gave up 1 base, with 10 bases separating them. Looked up from germline, CDR1 is KGHSH and CDR2 is LQKENI. The CDR3 coding sequence is TGTGCCAGCTCACTAGGACAGCTCCAAGAGACCCAGTACTTC. Translated: CASSLGQLQETQYF.

CDR3 sequence reads: CASSPRYGTTIDEQYF. CDR3 coding DNA: TGTGCCAGCAGTCCCCGTTACGGGACCACGATTGACGAGCAGTACTTC. The chain carries TRBV6-1 and TRBJ2-7; possibly TRBD1 or TRBD2 for D (5 bases each). Germline V gene sequence: CDR1 MNHNS, CDR2 SASEGT. This CDR3 has 16 residues. Trimming removed 5 bases at V and 5 bases at J, with 22 bases between.

The V gene is TRBV18, the J gene TRBJ2-7; 9 positions match TRBD1. Germline values: CDR1 KGHSH, CDR2 LQKENI. This CDR3 comprises 16 residues. The V and J ends lost 0 bases and 2 bases, in that order; junction bases with no gene match: 5. This CDR3 is CASSPPGQGGAYEQYF. The CDR3 nucleotides are TGTGCCAGCTCACCACCGGGACAGGGAGGTGCCTACGAGCAGTACTTC.

The rearrangement links TRBV20-1 to TRBJ2-7; 9 nucleotides match TRBD1. The germline gives CDR1 DFQATT, CDR2 SNEGSKA (reference sequence). J lost 5 bases, V lost 6 bases, and 14 bases had no gene match. The CDR3 loop spans 15 amino acids. As DNA, the CDR3 is TGCAGTGCGGGTAAAGGGGGGACAGGGAACAACGAGCAGTACTTC. Its translation: CSAGKGGTGNNEQYF.

The chain links TRBV5-5 to TRBJ2-5; the D call may be TRBD1 or TRBD2 (5 bases each). The CDR3 runs 14 residues. V was pared by 4 bases and J by 2 bases, with 12 bases between. Germline V gene lookup returns CDR1 SGHKS and CDR2 YYEKEE (reference sequence). CDR3 DNA sequence: TGTGCCAGCAGCACCCGAGGGGTTCAAGAGACCCAGTACTTC. Translated: CASSTRGVQETQYF.

The chain couples TRBV12-3 or TRBV12-4 to TRBJ2-5; 7 bases map to TRBD1. V shed 5 bases, J shed 6 bases, and the junction held 12 bases outside the gene matches. The CDR3 has 15 amino acids. The CDR3 coding sequence is TGTGCCAGCAGTCCCTCGACAGGGAAGGGGAAGACCCAGTACTTC. Translating gives CASSPSTGKGKTQYF.

The chain employs TRBV4-2 and TRBJ2-3, with 11 bases identical to TRBD2. V was pared by 2 bases and J by 2 bases, with 9 bases of the junction left unmatched. CDR3 length: 18 amino acids. The V gene's germline CDR1 is LGHNA and CDR2 YNFKEQ. The DNA of the CDR3 is TGTGCCAGCAGCCAAAAAAGAACTAGCGGGAGCTACACAGATACGCAGTATTTT. Its protein product is CASSQKRTSGSYTDTQYF.

The chain carries TRBV29-1 and TRBJ1-4; D gene uncertain. V lost 5 bases, J lost 7 bases, and 14 bases lay in between. Germline values: CDR1 SQVTM, CDR2 ANQGSEA. The CDR3 is 13 residues long. Written as DNA, the CDR3 is TGCAGCGTTTCCGGGCCAAGCAGTGAAAAACTGTTTTTT. It is translated as CSVSGPSSEKLFF. The variable domain in full, completed from reference TRBV29-1 and TRBJ1-4, reads SAVISQKPSRDICQRGTSLTIQCQVDSQVTMMFWYRQQPGQSLTLIATANQGSEATYESGFVIDKFPISRPNLTFSTLTVSNMSPEDSSIYLCSVSGPSSEKLFFGSGTQLSVL.

The J gene is TRBJ2-3, the V gene TRBV18; TRBD2 aligns across 8 bases. V dropped 4 bases and J dropped 5; count of bases not matched to a gene: 14. Germline loops: CDR1 KGHSH, CDR2 LQKENI. The CDR3 sequence is 17 residues long. The CDR3 nucleotides read TGTGCCAGCTCACGAACTCGAAGCGGGAGTCGGGGAGATACGCAGTATTTT. This sequence encodes CASSRTRSGSRGDTQYF. The whole variable domain, filled in from reference TRBV18 and TRBJ2-3, reads NAGVMQNPRHLVRRRGQEARLRCSPMKGHSHVYWYRQLPEEGLKFMVYLQKENIIDESGMPKERFSAEFPKEGPSILRIQQVVRGDSAAYFCASSRTRSGSRGDTQYFGPGTRLTVL.

The J gene is TRBJ2-2, the V gene TRBV5-6; perhaps TRBD1 as D (5 bases). CDR1 SGHDT and CDR2 YYEEEE come from the germline V gene. V lost 2 bases and J lost 3, with 14 bases in between. This CDR3 region has 16 residues. The CDR3 loop reads CASSLTRQGDTGELFF. DNA of the CDR3: TGTGCCAGCAGCTTAACTCGGCAGGGTGACACCGGGGAGCTGTTTTTT. The full variable domain, rest sourced from reference TRBV5-6 and TRBJ2-2, is DAGVTQSPTHLIKTRGQQVTLRCSPKSGHDTVSWYQQALGQGPQFIFQYYEEEERQRGNFPDRFSGHQFPNYSSELNVNALLLGDSALYLCASSLTRQGDTGELFFGEGSRLTVL.

The chain recombines TRBV7-3 with TRBJ2-2, with D perhaps matching TRBD2 (7 bases). Trimming took off 2 bases at V and 7 bases at J, with 14 bases between the two ends. CDR1 and CDR2 (germline): SGHTA, FQGTGA. This CDR3 contains 15 residues. CDR3 bases: TGTGCCAGCAGCTTACGGGGGGCGTCAGGCGGGGAGCTGTTTTTT. Translating it yields CASSLRGASGGELFF.

The rearrangement joins TRBV4-1 to TRBJ2-1; 8 nucleotides match TRBD2. With V trimmed by 3 bases and J by 5 bases, 9 bases remained unmatched. The germline gives CDR1 MGHRA, CDR2 YSYEKL. CDR3 length: 16 residues. The CDR3 DNA is TGCGCCAGCAGCCACACTAGCGGAACTACCAACAATGAGCAGTTCTTC. Its translation is CASSHTSGTTNNEQFF.

This chain uses TRBV7-2 with TRBJ2-1; D is uncertain. The CDR3 totals 13 residues. CDR1 SGHTA and CDR2 FQGNSA come from the germline V gene. The V end lost 3 bases, the J end lost 8 bases, and 11 bases lay between the germline ends. The CDR3 region is CASSFGRKDEQFF. The CDR3 coding sequence is TGTGCCAGCAGCTTTGGGCGGAAGGATGAGCAGTTCTTC. Variable domain in full (rest from reference TRBV7-2 and TRBJ2-1): GAGVSQSPSNKVTEKGKDVELRCDPISGHTALYWYRQSLGQGLEFLIYFQGNSAPDKSGLPSDRFSAERTGGSVSTLTIQRTQQEDSAVYLCASSFGRKDEQFFGPGTRLTVL.

The chain employs TRBV13 and TRBJ1-4, with a possible D match to TRBD1 (6 bases). CDR3 length: 13 amino acids. V shed 7 bases and J shed 8 bases, with 14 bases lying between them. Germline V gene data show CDR1 as PRHDT and CDR2 as FYEKMQ (reference sequence). In nucleotides, the CDR3 is TGTGCCAGCACCAGACAGGAGGCCGAAAAACTGTTTTTT. Amino acid sequence: CASTRQEAEKLFF.

V gene TRBV2 combines with J gene TRBJ1-5, with 7 bases that match TRBD1. V dropped 6 bases and J dropped 0; count of bases not matched to a gene: 5. The CDR3 totals 15 residues. Per the germline V gene, CDR1 is SNHLY and CDR2 is FYNNEI. This chain's CDR3 is CASRRQGPSNQPQHF. The DNA for the CDR3 is TGTGCCAGCAGGAGACAGGGACCTAGCAATCAGCCCCAGCATTTT.

This clonotype was seen just once. V usage is TRBV5-1 and J usage is TRBJ1-2; TRBD1 is a possible D gene (5 bases). This CDR3 has 15 residues. Between the trimmed V and J ends, which lost 7 bases and 5 bases, there was a span of 21 bases. Germline V gene sequence: CDR1 SGHRS, CDR2 YFSETQ. CDR3 protein: CASRPGQADTYGYTF. The CDR3 DNA reads as TGCGCCAGCCGACCAGGGCAGGCCGATACTTATGGCTACACCTTC.

The chain employs TRBV25-1 and TRBJ2-7; 7 positions match TRBD1. Germline CDR1 reads MGHDK; CDR2 reads SYGVNS. The CDR3 is made up of 14 amino acids. Trimming at V came to 1 base and at J to 6 bases, leaving 6 bases not matched to a gene. CDR3 amino acids: CASSELGRQGEQYF. CDR3 in DNA: TGTGCCAGCAGTGAATTGGGGCGACAGGGCGAGCAGTACTTC.

This clonotype was seen only once. J is TRBJ2-2 and V is TRBV7-9; D is undetermined. The V gene's germline CDR1 is SEHNR and CDR2 FQNEAQ (reference sequence). Trimming removed 5 bases from V and 6 bases from J, with 13 bases in between. CDR3 size: 14 residues. The CDR3 region is CASSLTYSSGELFF. CDR3 in DNA: TGTGCCAGCAGCCTCACTTATTCATCCGGGGAGCTGTTTTTT.

V gene TRBV5-4 combines with J gene TRBJ2-6, with 7 nucleotides matching TRBD2. The CDR3 consists of 17 residues. The V gene end was trimmed by 6 bases and the J gene end by 4 bases; junction bases not matched to a gene: 13. Germline values: CDR1 SGHNT, CDR2 YYREEE (reference sequence). CDR3 nucleotide sequence: TGTGCCAGCAAGATACTTGGGGCGCGGGGGGGGGCCAACGTCCTGACTTTC. It codes for CASKILGARGGANVLTF.

The rearrangement joins TRBV6-2 or TRBV6-3 to TRBJ2-5; D unclear. Germline CDR1 reads MNHEY; CDR2 reads SVGEGT. CDR3 length: 13 amino acids. V lost 0 bases and J 5 bases, leaving 7 bases between the germline ends. The CDR3 is CASSYSGWETQYF. The CDR3 DNA reads as TGTGCCAGCAGTTACTCGGGGTGGGAGACCCAGTACTTC.

The chain employs TRBV19 and TRBJ1-5, with TRBD1 matching 10 bases. The CDR3 length is 16 residues. Germline V CDR1 and CDR2: LNHDA, SQIVND (reference sequence). Losses at the gene ends were 5 bases for V and 2 bases for J; bases not matched to a gene: 6. In nucleotides, the CDR3 is TGTGCCAGTAGTGCCCTCGGACAGGGGGGCAATCAGCCCCAGCATTTT. This gives the protein CASSALGQGGNQPQHF. Based on the CDR3 plus reference TRBV19 and TRBJ1-5, the full variable domain is DGGITQSPKYLFRKEGQNVTLSCEQNLNHDAMYWYRQDPGQGLRLIYYSQIVNDFQKGDIAEGYSVSREKKESFPLTVTSAQKNPTAFYLCASSALGQGGNQPQHFGDGTRLSIL.

The chain employs TRBV6-6 and TRBJ2-7; tentatively, D is TRBD1 or TRBD2 (6 bases each). Per the germline V gene, CDR1 is MNHNY and CDR2 is SVGAGI (reference sequence). V lost 4 bases and J lost 4, with 17 bases in between. The CDR3 spans 15 residues. The CDR3 DNA is TGTGCCAGCAGTTCCCCCACGGGGGCTCTTTACGAGCAGTACTTC. Residues: CASSSPTGALYEQYF.

This sequence joins TRBV10-3 and TRBJ2-1; perhaps TRBD2 as D (6 bases). This CDR3 contains 16 residues. V was shortened by 10 bases and J by 0 bases, with 19 bases between the two germline ends. Germline V gene lookup returns CDR1 ENHRY and CDR2 SYGVKD. The CDR3 region has the DNA TGTGCCACCACGTCGGCCCGCGGGGACTCCTACAATGAGCAGTTCTTC. Amino acids: CATTSARGDSYNEQFF.

The genes are TRBV12-3 or TRBV12-4 and TRBJ1-5; a possible D gene is TRBD1 (5 bases). The CDR3 is 18 residues long. With 7 bases removed from V and 0 bases from J, the gap between germline ends came to 22 bases. The CDR3 nucleotides read TGTGCCAGCACCTTCGAAGGCGGCGGGACGGGTAGCAATCAGCCCCAGCATTTT. Its translation is CASTFEGGGTGSNQPQHF.

This clonotype was counted a few times. This chain connects TRBV29-1 to TRBJ2-2, with 7 bases lining up with TRBD1. This CDR3 has 14 residues. The V gene's germline CDR1 is SQVTM and CDR2 ANQGSEA. V trimming: 4 bases; J trimming: 5 bases; junction bases outside the gene matches: 7. DNA of the CDR3: TGCAGCGTTGCTGACAGGGTTAATACCGGGGAGCTGTTTTTT. It yields the protein CSVADRVNTGELFF.

The chain is built from TRBV7-6 and TRBJ1-1; possible D gene TRBD1, 5 bases. Germline loops: CDR1 SGHVS, CDR2 FNYEAQ. Trimming removed 5 bases at V and 5 bases at J, with 18 bases between. The CDR3 consists of 15 residues. CDR3 DNA sequence: TGTGCCAGCAGCCTCGATGGGGCAACTGGGACTGAAGCTTTCTTT. It translates to CASSLDGATGTEAFF.

The V gene is TRBV9, the J gene TRBJ1-1; D gene ambiguous. This CDR3 is 15 amino acids long. The V gene lost 3 bases and the J gene lost 5 bases, with 17 bases spanning the gap. Germline-derived CDR1 and CDR2 are SGDLS and YYNGEE. CDR3 residues: CASSAVRTPGTEAFF. The CDR3 DNA is TGTGCCAGCAGCGCAGTACGGACGCCGGGTACTGAAGCTTTCTTT. Combining the CDR3 with reference TRBV9 and TRBJ1-1 gives the whole variable domain DSGVTQTPKHLITATGQRVTLRCSPRSGDLSVYWYQQSLDQGLQFLIQYYNGEERAKGNILERFSAQQFPDLHSELNLSSLELGDSALYFCASSAVRTPGTEAFFGQGTRLTVV.

The chain couples TRBV5-1 to TRBJ1-1, with D perhaps matching TRBD1 (6 bases). Germline-derived CDR1 and CDR2 are SGHRS and YFSETQ. This CDR3 is 16 amino acids long. V gave up 1 base and J gave up 2 bases, with 15 bases separating them. DNA of the CDR3: TGCGCCAGCAGCTTGTCGCCACGGGGACAAAACACTGAAGCTTTCTTT. It codes for CASSLSPRGQNTEAFF.

The chain joins TRBV19 to TRBJ2-3, with a possible D match to TRBD2 (5 bases). CDR3 length: 17 residues. Per the germline V gene, CDR1 is LNHDA and CDR2 is SQIVND (reference sequence). V lost 3 bases and J 4 bases, leaving 20 bases between the germline ends. CDR3 in amino acids: CASSIGLALGGADTQYF. The CDR3 DNA sequence: TGTGCCAGTAGTATTGGGCTAGCCCTAGGAGGTGCAGATACGCAGTATTTT.

The chain has TRBV13 and TRBJ1-1; D unclear. V was cut by 8 bases and J by 6 bases, with 13 bases left in between. This CDR3 region has 12 residues. Germline V CDR1 and CDR2: PRHDT, FYEKMQ (reference sequence). The CDR3 bases are TGTGCCAGCGAGCACCGCGGGGCTGAAGCTTTCTTT. Translating gives CASEHRGAEAFF. The full variable domain, with the rest looked up from reference TRBV13 and TRBJ1-1, is AAGVIQSPRHLIKEKRETATLKCYPIPRHDTVYWYQQGPGQDPQFLISFYEKMQSDKGSIPDRFSAQQFSDYHSELNMSSLELGDSALYFCASEHRGAEAFFGQGTRLTVV.

The genes are TRBV9 and TRBJ2-1; 8 bases fit TRBD2. The length of the CDR3 is 15 residues. V was pared by 4 bases and J by 4 bases, with 7 bases of the junction left unmatched. The germline CDR1 and CDR2 sequences are SGDLS and YYNGEE. CDR3 DNA sequence: TGTGCCAGCAGCATGCGGGGGGCAATTTACAATGAGCAGTTCTTC. Translated: CASSMRGAIYNEQFF. The full variable domain, with the rest looked up from reference TRBV9 and TRBJ2-1, is DSGVTQTPKHLITATGQRVTLRCSPRSGDLSVYWYQQSLDQGLQFLIQYYNGEERAKGNILERFSAQQFPDLHSELNLSSLELGDSALYFCASSMRGAIYNEQFFGPGTRLTVL.